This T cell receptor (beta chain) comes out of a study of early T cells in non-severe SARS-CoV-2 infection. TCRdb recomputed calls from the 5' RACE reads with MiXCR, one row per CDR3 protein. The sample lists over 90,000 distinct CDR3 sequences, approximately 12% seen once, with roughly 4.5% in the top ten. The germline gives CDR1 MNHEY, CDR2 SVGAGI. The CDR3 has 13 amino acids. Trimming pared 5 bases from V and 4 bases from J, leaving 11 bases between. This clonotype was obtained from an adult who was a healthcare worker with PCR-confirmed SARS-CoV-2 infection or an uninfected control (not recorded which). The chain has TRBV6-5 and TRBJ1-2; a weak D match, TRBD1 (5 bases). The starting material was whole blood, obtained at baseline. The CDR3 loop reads CASSEGLSYGYTF. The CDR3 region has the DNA TGTGCCAGCAGTGAGGGACTCAGCTATGGCTACACCTTC.